These 30 T cell receptor beta chains originate from one sample sequenced in a study of identical twins. TCRdb analysed the 5' RACE reads with MiXCR anew, one entry per CDR3 protein. The sample holds 690,000 or so distinct CDR3 sequences, approximately 9% seen once. The sample was also reused in another study, on yellow fever vaccine responses in identical twins.

The sequenced sample consisted of PBMCs. The receptor set was obtained from a woman under 30 in good health.

This clonotype was observed at least ten times. The chain employs TRBV12-3 or TRBV12-4 and TRBJ2-7, with 9 nucleotides matching TRBD1. This CDR3 is 16 amino acids long. Trimming took 1 base from V and 1 from J; bases not matched to a gene: 5. CDR3 nucleotides: TGTGCCAGCAGTTTAGTTGGGACAGGGAGTTCCTACGAGCAGTACTTC. Translating gives CASSLVGTGSSYEQYF.

This clonotype has ten or more counts. The rearrangement uses TRBV27 and TRBJ2-7, with 9 bases lining up with TRBD1. Germline CDR1 is MNHEY and CDR2 is SMNVEV (reference sequence). The CDR3 is 14 residues long. After removal of 5 bases from V and 5 bases from J, the junction contained 7 bases not matched to a gene. The CDR3 is CASSTRDRANEQYF. In DNA form, the CDR3 reads TGTGCCAGCAGTACCCGGGACAGGGCAAACGAGCAGTACTTC.

The gene calls are TRBV20-1 and TRBJ2-7; unclear D gene. The CDR3 runs 12 residues. Germline lookup yields CDR1 DFQATT and CDR2 SNEGSKA (reference sequence). The germline V and J ends were trimmed by 1 base and 6 bases, with 10 bases remaining between them. CDR3 residues: CSARALSREQYF. The CDR3 bases are TGCAGTGCTAGAGCCCTTAGCCGCGAGCAGTACTTC.

There are a few counts of this clonotype. V usage is TRBV7-2 and J usage is TRBJ2-3; the match to TRBD1 covers 12 bases. The germline CDR1 and CDR2 sequences are SGHTA and FQGNSA. CDR3 length: 15 residues. CDR3: CATTGTGGVTDTQYF. The CDR3 DNA sequence: TGTGCTACGACCGGGACAGGGGGCGTCACAGATACGCAGTATTTT.

This clonotype was picked up many times. This rearrangement joins TRBV11-1 to TRBJ2-3; TRBD1 matches 9 bases. Per germline, CDR1 SGHAT and CDR2 FQDESV (reference sequence). This CDR3 is built from 21 residues. The V gene end was trimmed by 4 bases and the J gene end by 2 bases; junction bases not matched to a gene: 22. The CDR3 protein is CASSYRITPSTGGVITDTQYF. The CDR3 DNA reads TGTGCCAGCAGCTACCGTATCACCCCCTCGACAGGGGGGGTCATCACAGATACGCAGTATTTT.

This clonotype was observed once. The chain uses TRBV5-6 and TRBJ2-7; 9 bases line up with TRBD1. The CDR3 length is 16 residues. Germline assignment: CDR1 SGHDT and CDR2 YYEEEE. The ends lost 0 bases at V and 5 bases at J; junction bases unmatched: 9. The CDR3 reads CASSLAPWTGEHEQYF. As DNA, the CDR3 is TGTGCCAGCAGCTTGGCCCCATGGACAGGGGAGCACGAGCAGTACTTC.

A few counts support this clonotype. The CDR3 loop is CASSYLRGAEQYF. The CDR3 DNA reads TGTGCCAGCAGTTACCTCAGGGGTGCCGAGCAGTACTTC. The V call is TRBV6-5, the J call TRBJ2-7, with D possibly TRBD1 on 6 matching bases. The germline V and J ends were trimmed by 2 bases and 6 bases, with 11 bases remaining between them. Germline values: CDR1 MNHEY, CDR2 SVGAGI. The CDR3 has 13 residues.

This clonotype was picked up a small number of times. This chain uses TRBV20-1 with TRBJ2-1; either TRBD1 or TRBD2 may supply D (5 bases each). Germline V gene lookup returns CDR1 DFQATT and CDR2 SNEGSKA (reference sequence). Trimming removed 4 bases from V and 9 bases from J, with 16 bases in between. CDR3 size: 13 residues. The CDR3 region is CSAIQDRGSEQFF. DNA for the CDR3: TGCAGTGCTATCCAGGACCGGGGCAGTGAGCAGTTCTTC.

This chain links TRBV6-1 with TRBJ2-7; 7 bases are a match to TRBD1. Trimming removed 6 bases from V and 5 bases from J; junction bases left unmatched: 16. This CDR3 has 16 residues. Germline CDR1 reads MNHNS; CDR2 reads SASEGT. The CDR3 loop is CASSLRSTGYLDEQYF. CDR3 DNA: TGTGCCAGCAGCCTTAGGTCGACAGGGTATTTGGACGAGCAGTACTTC.

The genes are TRBV2 and TRBJ2-3; 7 nucleotides line up with TRBD1. The CDR3 has 12 amino acids. Trimming at V came to 8 bases and at J to 4 bases, leaving 3 bases not matched to a gene. The germline CDR1 and CDR2 sequences are SNHLY and FYNNEI. CDR3 in DNA: TGTGCCAGCCGACAGGGCTCAGATACGCAGTATTTT. It is translated as CASRQGSDTQYF.

This clonotype was recorded many times. The chain recombines TRBV15 with TRBJ2-2, with 14 bases that match TRBD2. CDR3 length equals 17 residues. The germline V gene encodes CDR1 LNHNV and CDR2 YYDKDF (reference sequence). After removal of 2 bases from V and 8 bases from J, the junction contained 7 bases not matched to a gene. CDR3 DNA: TGTGCCACCAGCAGAAGCCCGGGACTAGCGGGGGTGGGGGAGCTGTTTTTT. Its translation: CATSRSPGLAGVGELFF.

This clonotype was counted many times. The V call is TRBV12-3 or TRBV12-4, the J call TRBJ2-3; no firm D call. The CDR3 is 16 amino acids. Trimming pared 5 bases from V and 0 bases from J, leaving 15 bases between. CDR3 sequence reads: CASSPDRFSSTDTQYF. The CDR3 bases are TGTGCCAGCAGTCCCGACCGATTTTCTAGCACAGATACGCAGTATTTT.

The V call is TRBV12-3 or TRBV12-4, the J call TRBJ1-1; 9 bases are shared with TRBD1. There are 13 residues in the CDR3. J gave up 5 bases and V 8 bases, and 6 bases lay outside the gene matches. The CDR3 nucleotides read TGTGCCAGCCGGACAGGGGCATGGACTGAAGCTTTCTTT. Translating it yields CASRTGAWTEAFF.

The chain joins TRBV7-2 to TRBJ2-3; D tentatively reads TRBD1 or TRBD2 (5 bases each). The CDR3 extends over 19 amino acids. V lost 0 bases and J lost 2, with 21 bases in between. The germline CDR1 and CDR2 sequences are SGHTA and FQGNSA. The CDR3 DNA reads as TGTGCCAGCAGCTTAGCTAGAGAGGGGCGCTCGTTCTACACAGATACGCAGTATTTT. It is translated as CASSLAREGRSFYTDTQYF.

In this sample, this clonotype turned up many times. V gene TRBV2 combines with J gene TRBJ1-2; D gene uncertain. V was shortened by 2 bases and J by 0 bases, with 1 base between the two germline ends. CDR1 is SNHLY and CDR2 is FYNNEI in the germline V gene. This CDR3 has 12 residues. The CDR3 nucleotides are TGTGCCAGCAGTGAATCTAACTATGGCTACACCTTC. Translated, it gives CASSESNYGYTF. Combining the CDR3 with reference TRBV2 and TRBJ1-2 gives the whole variable domain EPEVTQTPSHQVTQMGQEVILRCVPISNHLYFYWYRQILGQKVEFLVSFYNNEISEKSEIFDDQFSVERPDGSNFTLKIRSTKLEDSAMYFCASSESNYGYTFGSGTRLTVV.

This chain links TRBV4-2 with TRBJ2-1, with 12 bases that match TRBD1. With V trimmed by 1 base and J by 4 bases, 2 bases remained unmatched. CDR1 and CDR2 (germline): LGHNA, YNFKEQ. The CDR3 is 16 amino acids. CDR3 DNA sequence: TGTGCCAGCAGCCAAGGGGGACAGGGGGCTTACAATGAGCAGTTCTTC. Translating gives CASSQGGQGAYNEQFF.

V usage is TRBV20-1 and J usage is TRBJ2-7; D is undetermined. The CDR3 sequence is 13 residues long. In germline, CDR1 is DFQATT, CDR2 SNEGSKA (reference sequence). Trimming stripped 7 bases from V and 1 base from J, with 14 bases between. The CDR3 protein is CSVLGSSSYEQYF. The CDR3 coding sequence is TGCAGTGTGCTCGGGTCCTCTTCCTACGAGCAGTACTTC.

This clonotype was counted a few times. In DNA, the CDR3 is TGTGCCAGCTCATCTCATCCTGGGGCCAACGTCCTGACTTTC. Translating it yields CASSSHPGANVLTF. The chain combines TRBV18 with TRBJ2-6, with unresolved D. The CDR3 spans 14 residues. The V and J ends lost 5 bases and 2 bases respectively, with 7 bases between them. Germline values: CDR1 KGHSH, CDR2 LQKENI.

This clonotype showed up many times. The genes are TRBV18 and TRBJ2-1; perhaps TRBD2 as D (6 bases). From germline, CDR1 is KGHSH and CDR2 LQKENI. The V end was cut by 2 bases, the J end by 7 bases, with 9 bases between. The CDR3 is 13 residues long. The CDR3 protein is CASSPGGSNEQFF. In DNA form, the CDR3 reads TGTGCCAGCTCACCAGGAGGGTCAAATGAGCAGTTCTTC.

In this sample, this clonotype turned up many times. The chain carries TRBV5-1 and TRBJ2-7, with 8 positions matching TRBD1. The CDR3 is made up of 15 amino acids. In germline, CDR1 is SGHRS, CDR2 YFSETQ. J was trimmed by 2 bases and V by 1 base; bases with no gene match: 5. The CDR3 loop is CASSLSTGAPYEQYF. As DNA, the CDR3 is TGCGCCAGCAGCTTGTCGACAGGGGCCCCCTACGAGCAGTACTTC.

The chain has TRBV29-1 and TRBJ2-3; no definite D call. CDR3 length: 14 residues. The germline V gene encodes CDR1 SQVTM and CDR2 ANQGSEA. V lost 4 bases and J 0 bases, leaving 11 bases between the germline ends. In DNA form, the CDR3 reads TGCAGCGTTGGTTCTGGTTTTAGCACAGATACGCAGTATTTT. It translates to CSVGSGFSTDTQYF.

A few counts support this clonotype. V is TRBV7-3 and J is TRBJ1-3; D unresolved. Trimming removed 8 bases at V and 4 bases at J, with 12 bases between. This CDR3 comprises 13 residues. CDR1 SGHTA and CDR2 FQGTGA come from the germline V gene. The CDR3 DNA reads as TGTGCCAGCGCGGAACTAACAGGAAACACCATATATTTT. Protein sequence: CASAELTGNTIYF. Full variable domain (missing parts from reference TRBV7-3 and TRBJ1-3): GAGVSQTPSNKVTEKGKYVELRCDPISGHTALYWYRQSLGQGPEFLIYFQGTGAADDSGLPNDRFFAVRPEGSVSTLKIQRTERGDSAVYLCASAELTGNTIYFGEGSWLTVV.

The genes are TRBV2 and TRBJ2-1, with a weak D call TRBD2 (6 bases). V was clipped by 4 bases and J by 7 bases, with 8 bases between them. The CDR3 contains 12 residues. CDR1 and CDR2 from the germline V gene are SNHLY and FYNNEI. The CDR3 nucleotides are TGTGCCAGCAGTGGGGGGAGGAATGAGCAGTTCTTC. Translated, it gives CASSGGRNEQFF.

The chain employs TRBV4-3 and TRBJ2-3; 8 bases map to TRBD2. The germline V gene has CDR1 LGHNA and CDR2 YSLEER. The CDR3 totals 18 residues. V lost 0 bases to trimming and J lost 4 bases; unmatched junction nucleotides: 12. The CDR3 nucleotides read TGCGCCAGCAGCCAAGAACCGGTGATAGCGGGATATGCAGATACGCAGTATTTT. Translation gives CASSQEPVIAGYADTQYF.

This clonotype was seen more than once but under ten times. This sequence joins TRBV29-1 and TRBJ1-1; D not certain. Germline values: CDR1 SQVTM, CDR2 ANQGSEA. Trimming left V 3 bases short and J 0 bases short, with 5 bases between. CDR3 length equals 12 residues. The chain's CDR3 is CSVELLNTEAFF. The CDR3 nucleotides read TGCAGCGTTGAGTTGTTGAACACTGAAGCTTTCTTT.

This clonotype turned up a few times. The CDR3 reads CASSLGREGYTGELFF. In nucleotides, the CDR3 is TGTGCCAGCAGCCTTGGACGGGAGGGGTACACCGGGGAGCTGTTTTTT. This rearrangement joins TRBV6-1 to TRBJ2-2; TRBD2 matches at 8 bases. Looked up from germline, CDR1 is MNHNS and CDR2 is SASEGT. The junction had 9 bases not matched to a gene; V was cut back by 6 bases and J by 3 bases. The CDR3 is made up of 16 amino acids.

This clonotype turned up a few times. V is TRBV5-1 and J is TRBJ2-6; D is uncertain. This CDR3 contains 16 residues. Deletions cut 0 bases from V and 0 bases from J, with 7 bases between. Germline loops: CDR1 SGHRS, CDR2 YFSETQ. This CDR3 reads CASSLASSSGANVLTF. CDR3 bases: TGCGCCAGCAGCTTGGCCAGTAGCTCTGGGGCCAACGTCCTGACTTTC. The variable domain in full, completed from reference TRBV5-1 and TRBJ2-6, reads KAGVTQTPRYLIKTRGQQVTLSCSPISGHRSVSWYQQTPGQGLQFLFEYFSETQRNKGNFPGRFSGRQFSNSRSEMNVSTLELGDSALYLCASSLASSSGANVLTFGAGSRLTVL.

This chain joins TRBV29-1 and TRBJ2-5, with 11 bases identical to TRBD2. Germline CDR1 and CDR2: SQVTM and ANQGSEA. The CDR3 covers 15 residues. V trimming: 4 bases; J trimming: 0 bases; junction bases outside the gene matches: 4. The CDR3 sequence: CSVVLAGDNQETQYF. CDR3 bases: TGCAGCGTTGTACTAGCGGGAGACAACCAAGAGACCCAGTACTTC.

The chain has TRBV4-2 and TRBJ2-7; no clear D gene. Germline CDR1 is LGHNA and CDR2 is YNFKEQ. V was cut by 5 bases and J by 5 bases, with 7 bases left in between. This CDR3 is built from 11 residues. The CDR3 region is CASSSLNEQYF. In DNA form, the CDR3 reads TGTGCCAGCAGCTCGCTGAACGAGCAGTACTTC.

CDR3 in amino acids: CASSNRDRGEETQYF. The CDR3 DNA reads TGTGCCAGCAGCAACCGGGACAGGGGAGAAGAGACCCAGTACTTC. The chain recombines TRBV21-1 with TRBJ2-5; whether TRBD1, the table's D call, matches the DNA was not checked. TRBV21-1 is designated a pseudogene. CDR3 length equals 15 residues.